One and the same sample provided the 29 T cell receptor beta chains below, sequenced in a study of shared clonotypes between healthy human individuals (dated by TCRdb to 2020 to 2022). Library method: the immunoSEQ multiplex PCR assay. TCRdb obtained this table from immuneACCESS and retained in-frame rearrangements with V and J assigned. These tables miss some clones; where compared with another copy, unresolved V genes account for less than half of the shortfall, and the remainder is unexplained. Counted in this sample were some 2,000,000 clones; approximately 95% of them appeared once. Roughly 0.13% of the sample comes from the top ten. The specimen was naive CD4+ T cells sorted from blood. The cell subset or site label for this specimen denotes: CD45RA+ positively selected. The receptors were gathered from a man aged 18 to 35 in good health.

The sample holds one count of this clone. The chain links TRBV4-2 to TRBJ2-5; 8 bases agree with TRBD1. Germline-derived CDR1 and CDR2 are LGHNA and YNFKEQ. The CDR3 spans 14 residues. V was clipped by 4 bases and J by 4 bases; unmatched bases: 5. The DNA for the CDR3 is TGTGCCAGCAGCCGCACAGGGGGAGGAGAGACCCAGTACTTC. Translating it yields CASSRTGGGETQYF.

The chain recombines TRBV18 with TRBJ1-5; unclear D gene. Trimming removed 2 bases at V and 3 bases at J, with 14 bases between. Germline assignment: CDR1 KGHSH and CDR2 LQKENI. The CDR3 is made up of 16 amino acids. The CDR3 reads CASSPSLAGNNQPQHF. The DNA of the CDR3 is TGTGCCAGCTCACCATCGTTGGCGGGGAACAATCAGCCCCAGCATTTT. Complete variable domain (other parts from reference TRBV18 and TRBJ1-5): NAGVMQNPRHLVRRRGQEARLRCSPMKGHSHVYWYRQLPEEGLKFMVYLQKENIIDESGMPKERFSAEFPKEGPSILRIQQVVRGDSAAYFCASSPSLAGNNQPQHFGDGTRLSIL.

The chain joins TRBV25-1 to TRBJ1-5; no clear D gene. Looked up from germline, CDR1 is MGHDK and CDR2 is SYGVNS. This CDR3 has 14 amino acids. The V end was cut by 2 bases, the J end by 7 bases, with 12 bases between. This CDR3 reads CASSEGNKQQPQHF. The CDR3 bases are TGTGCCAGCAGTGAAGGCAACAAGCAGCAGCCCCAGCATTTT.

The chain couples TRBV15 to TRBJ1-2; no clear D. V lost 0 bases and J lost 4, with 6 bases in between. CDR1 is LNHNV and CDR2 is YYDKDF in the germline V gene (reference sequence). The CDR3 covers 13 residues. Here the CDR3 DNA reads TGTGCCACCAGCAGAGACGGAGTCTATGGCTACACCTTC. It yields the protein CATSRDGVYGYTF.

The CDR3 sequence: CASSLSGQETQYF. Here the CDR3 DNA reads TGTGCCAGCAGCTTGTCAGGCCAAGAGACCCAGTACTTC. This chain uses TRBV5-4 with TRBJ2-5; unclear D gene. Trimming pared 1 base from V and 1 base from J, leaving 5 bases between. In germline, CDR1 is SGHNT, CDR2 YYREEE (reference sequence). The CDR3 sequence is 13 residues long.

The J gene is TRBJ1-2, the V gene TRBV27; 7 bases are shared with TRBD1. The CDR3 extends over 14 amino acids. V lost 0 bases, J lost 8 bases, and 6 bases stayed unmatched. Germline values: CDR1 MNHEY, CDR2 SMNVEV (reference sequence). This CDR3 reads CASSLSRGRRGYTF. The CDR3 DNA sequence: TGTGCCAGCAGTTTATCGAGGGGGCGGCGAGGCTACACCTTC.

CDR3 DNA sequence: TGTGCCAGCTCACCAGGGGGGAGGGGCAATCAGCCCCAGCATTTT. Translating gives CASSPGGRGNQPQHF. V is TRBV18 and J is TRBJ1-5; maybe TRBD1 (5 bases). The V gene lost 2 bases and the J gene lost 2 bases, with 10 bases spanning the gap. CDR1 is KGHSH and CDR2 is LQKENI in the germline V gene. This CDR3 comprises 15 residues.

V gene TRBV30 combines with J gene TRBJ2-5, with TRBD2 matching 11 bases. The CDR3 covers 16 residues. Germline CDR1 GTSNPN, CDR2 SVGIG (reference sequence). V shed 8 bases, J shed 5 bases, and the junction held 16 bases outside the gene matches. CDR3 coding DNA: TGTGCCCATAGGTCTGGGTTAGCGGGAGGGATGGAGACCCAGTACTTC. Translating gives CAHRSGLAGGMETQYF.

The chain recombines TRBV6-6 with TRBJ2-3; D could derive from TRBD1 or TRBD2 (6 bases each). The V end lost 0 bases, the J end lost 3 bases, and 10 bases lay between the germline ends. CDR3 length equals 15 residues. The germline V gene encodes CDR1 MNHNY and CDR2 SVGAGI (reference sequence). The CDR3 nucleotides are TGTGCCAGCAGTTACTCGACGGGGGCGACAGATACGCAGTATTTT. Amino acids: CASSYSTGATDTQYF.

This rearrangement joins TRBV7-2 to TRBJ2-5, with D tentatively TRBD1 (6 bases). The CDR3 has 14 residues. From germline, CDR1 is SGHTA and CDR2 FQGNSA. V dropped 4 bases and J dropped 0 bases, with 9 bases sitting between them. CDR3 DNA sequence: TGTGCCAGCAGCTCAGGGGTGTACCAAGAGACCCAGTACTTC. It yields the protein CASSSGVYQETQYF.

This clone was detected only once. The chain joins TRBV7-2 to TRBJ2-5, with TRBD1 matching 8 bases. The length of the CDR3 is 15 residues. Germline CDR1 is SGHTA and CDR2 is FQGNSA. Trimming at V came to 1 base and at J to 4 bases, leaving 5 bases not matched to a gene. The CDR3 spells CASSLVQGGRETQYF. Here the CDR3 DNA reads TGTGCCAGCAGCTTAGTACAGGGGGGACGAGAGACCCAGTACTTC.

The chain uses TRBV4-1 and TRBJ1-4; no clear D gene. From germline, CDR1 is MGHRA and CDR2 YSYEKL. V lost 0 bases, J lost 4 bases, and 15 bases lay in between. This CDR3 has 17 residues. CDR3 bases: TGCGCCAGCAGCCAAGAGGCAGGCCAGTCCATTAATGAAAAACTGTTTTTT. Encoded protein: CASSQEAGQSINEKLFF.

CDR3 loop: CASSVEGGWFGNEQFF. The DNA for the CDR3 is TGTGCCAGCAGCGTAGAAGGGGGGTGGTTTGGCAATGAGCAGTTCTTC. The J gene is TRBJ2-1, the V gene TRBV9; tentatively, D is TRBD1 or TRBD2 (6 bases each). The V and J ends lost 0 bases and 6 bases respectively, with 16 bases between them. The germline CDR1 and CDR2 sequences are SGDLS and YYNGEE. The CDR3 length is 16 residues.

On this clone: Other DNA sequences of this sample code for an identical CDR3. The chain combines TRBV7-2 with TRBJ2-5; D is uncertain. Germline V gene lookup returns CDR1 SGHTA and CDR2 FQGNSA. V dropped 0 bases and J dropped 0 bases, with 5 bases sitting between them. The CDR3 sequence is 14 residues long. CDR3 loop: CASSLAGNQETQYF. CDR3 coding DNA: TGTGCCAGCAGCTTAGCGGGAAACCAAGAGACCCAGTACTTC.

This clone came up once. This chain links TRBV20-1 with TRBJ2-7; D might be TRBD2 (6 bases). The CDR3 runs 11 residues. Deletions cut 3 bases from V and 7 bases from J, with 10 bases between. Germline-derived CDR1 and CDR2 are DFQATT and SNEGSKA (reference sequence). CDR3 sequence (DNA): TGCAGTGCTAGCCCTAGCGTAGAGCAGTACTTC. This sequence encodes CSASPSVEQYF.

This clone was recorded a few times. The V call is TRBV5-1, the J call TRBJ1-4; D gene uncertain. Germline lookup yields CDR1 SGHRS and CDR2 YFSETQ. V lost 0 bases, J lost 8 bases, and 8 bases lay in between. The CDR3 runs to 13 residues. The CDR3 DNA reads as TGCGCCAGCAGCTTGGAAGGAACCGAAAAACTGTTTTTT. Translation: CASSLEGTEKLFF.

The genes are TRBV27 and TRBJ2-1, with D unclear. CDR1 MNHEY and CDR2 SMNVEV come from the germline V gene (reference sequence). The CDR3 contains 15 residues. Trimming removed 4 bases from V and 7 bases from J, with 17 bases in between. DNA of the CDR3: TGTGCCAGCAGTTGGTTTGGCGAAACGAGGAATGAGCAGTTCTTC. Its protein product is CASSWFGETRNEQFF.

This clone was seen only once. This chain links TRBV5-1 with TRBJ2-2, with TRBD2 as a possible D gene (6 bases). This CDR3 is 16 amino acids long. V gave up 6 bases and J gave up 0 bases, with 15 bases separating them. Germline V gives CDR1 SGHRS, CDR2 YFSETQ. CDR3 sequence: CASKGLSAANTGELFF. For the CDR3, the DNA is TGCGCCAGCAAGGGACTCTCCGCCGCGAACACCGGGGAGCTGTTTTTT. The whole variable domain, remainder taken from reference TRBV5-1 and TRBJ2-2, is KAGVTQTPRYLIKTRGQQVTLSCSPISGHRSVSWYQQTPGQGLQFLFEYFSETQRNKGNFPGRFSGRQFSNSRSEMNVSTLELGDSALYLCASKGLSAANTGELFFGEGSRLTVL.

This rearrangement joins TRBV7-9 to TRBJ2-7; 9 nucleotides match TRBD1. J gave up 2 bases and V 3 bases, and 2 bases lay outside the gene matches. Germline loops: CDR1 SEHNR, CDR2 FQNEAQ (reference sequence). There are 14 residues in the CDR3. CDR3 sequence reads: CASSFGDRAYEQYF. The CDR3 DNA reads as TGTGCCAGCAGCTTCGGGGACAGGGCCTACGAGCAGTACTTC.

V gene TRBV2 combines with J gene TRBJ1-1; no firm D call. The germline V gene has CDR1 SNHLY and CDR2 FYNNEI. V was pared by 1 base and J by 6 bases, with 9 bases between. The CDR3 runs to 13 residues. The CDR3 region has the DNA TGTGCCAGCAGTGAAGGCATTTCGGCTGAAGCTTTCTTT. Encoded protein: CASSEGISAEAFF.

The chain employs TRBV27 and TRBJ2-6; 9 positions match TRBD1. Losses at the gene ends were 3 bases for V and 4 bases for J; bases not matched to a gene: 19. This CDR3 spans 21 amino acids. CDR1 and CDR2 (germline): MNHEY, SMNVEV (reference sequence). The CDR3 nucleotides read TGTGCCAGCAGTTTGCGCGCTACAACGGGGGACAGGGTGTCAGGGGCCAACGTCCTGACTTTC. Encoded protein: CASSLRATTGDRVSGANVLTF.

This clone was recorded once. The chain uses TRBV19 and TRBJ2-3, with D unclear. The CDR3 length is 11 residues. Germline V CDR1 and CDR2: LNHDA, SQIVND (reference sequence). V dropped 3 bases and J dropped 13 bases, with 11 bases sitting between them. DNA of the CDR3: TGTGCCAGTAGTATTGGCGAGGTCGAGTATTTT. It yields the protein CASSIGEVEYF.

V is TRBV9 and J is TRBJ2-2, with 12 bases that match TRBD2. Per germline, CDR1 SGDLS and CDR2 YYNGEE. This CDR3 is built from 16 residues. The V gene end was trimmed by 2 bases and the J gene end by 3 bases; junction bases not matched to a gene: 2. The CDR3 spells CASSVGTSGHTGELFF. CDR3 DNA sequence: TGTGCCAGCAGCGTGGGGACTAGCGGGCACACCGGGGAGCTGTTTTTT.

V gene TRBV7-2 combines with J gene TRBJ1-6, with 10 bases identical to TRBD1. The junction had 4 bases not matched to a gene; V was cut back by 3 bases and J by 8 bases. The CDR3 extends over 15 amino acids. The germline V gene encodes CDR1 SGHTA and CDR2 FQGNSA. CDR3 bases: TGTGCCAGCAGCTTTACCGGGACAGGGGATTCACCCCTCCACTTT. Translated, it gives CASSFTGTGDSPLHF.

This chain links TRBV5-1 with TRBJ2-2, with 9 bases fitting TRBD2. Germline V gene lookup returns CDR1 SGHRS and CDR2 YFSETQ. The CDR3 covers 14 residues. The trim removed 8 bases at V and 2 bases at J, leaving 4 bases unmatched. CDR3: CASSGTSNTGELFF. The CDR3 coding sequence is TGCGCCAGTTCCGGGACTAGCAACACCGGGGAGCTGTTTTTT.

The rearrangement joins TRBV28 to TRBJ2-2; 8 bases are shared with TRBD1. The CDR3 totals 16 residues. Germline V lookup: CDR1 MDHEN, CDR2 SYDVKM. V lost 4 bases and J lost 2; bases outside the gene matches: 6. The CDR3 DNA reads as TGTGCCAGCAGTTCGCCAGGGGGCCGAAACACCGGGGAGCTGTTTTTT. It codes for CASSSPGGRNTGELFF.

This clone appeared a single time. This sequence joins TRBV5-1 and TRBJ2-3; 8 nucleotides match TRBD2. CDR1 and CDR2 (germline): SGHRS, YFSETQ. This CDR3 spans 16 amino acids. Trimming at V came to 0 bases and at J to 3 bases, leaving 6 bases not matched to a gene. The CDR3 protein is CASSLVAGPQTDTQYF. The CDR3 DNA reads TGCGCCAGCAGCTTGGTAGCGGGGCCTCAAACAGATACGCAGTATTTT.

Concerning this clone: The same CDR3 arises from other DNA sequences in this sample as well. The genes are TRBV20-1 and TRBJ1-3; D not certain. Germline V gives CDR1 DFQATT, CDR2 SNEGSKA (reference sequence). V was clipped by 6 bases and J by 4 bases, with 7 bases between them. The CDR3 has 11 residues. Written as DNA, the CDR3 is TGCAGTGCCGTGGGGGGAAACACCATATATTTT. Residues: CSAVGGNTIYF.

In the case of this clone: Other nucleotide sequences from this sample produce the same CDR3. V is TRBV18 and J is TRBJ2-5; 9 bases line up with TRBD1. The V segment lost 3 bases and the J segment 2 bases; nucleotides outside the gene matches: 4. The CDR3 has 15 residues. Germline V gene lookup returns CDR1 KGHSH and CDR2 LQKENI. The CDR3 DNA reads TGTGCCAGCTCACCGGGACAGGGAAGACAAGAGACCCAGTACTTC. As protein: CASSPGQGRQETQYF.